A selection of T cell receptor beta chains follows, all from one sample in a study of beta chain features in type 1 diabetes. The assay was immunoSEQ multiplex PCR, and TCRdb's table has in-frame clones only and misses some. The profile shows about 650,000 clones, around 11% of them singletons. Sequenced material: naive CD4+ T cells from blood. The receptors here all came from a man aged 30 to 39 with type 1 diabetes. The CDR3 runs from the conserved cysteine through the conserved F or W. A D gene is named only where the DNA matches it firmly. Some rows mark clone size as missing; the rest say once, few, many or name a class of expanded clone.

CDR3 length	clone size	V gene	J gene	D gene	CDR3 DNA	CDR3 protein
12	few	TRBV23-1	TRBJ2-7	TRBD2	TGCGCCAGCAGGACTAGCGGCGGCGAGCAGTACTTC	CASRTSGGEQYF
16	.	TRBV4-2	TRBJ1-2	TRBD1	TGTGCCAGCAGCCAAGGCCCGCGGACAGGGACTGATGGCTACACCTTC	CASSQGPRTGTDGYTF
16	.	TRBV4-1	TRBJ1-5	TRBD1	TGCGCCAGCAGCCAAGAGGGGACAGGGCCGAATCAGCCCCAGCATTTT	CASSQEGTGPNQPQHF
13	few	TRBV9	TRBJ2-3	.	TGTGCCAGCAGTCTTTCCCCGCGGGATACGCAGTATTTT	CASSLSPRDTQYF
16	.	TRBV7-2	TRBJ2-5	TRBD1	TGTGCCAGCAGCTTAGATCGACAGGGTAGGGGAGAGACCCAGTACTTC	CASSLDRQGRGETQYF
13	.	TRBV6-5	TRBJ1-2	.	TGTGCCAGCAGTTTTTCGAGGGACGCGGGCTACACCTTC	CASSFSRDAGYTF
14	.	TRBV7-9	TRBJ1-1	TRBD1	TGTGCCAGCAGCCTCCGACAGGGAGACACTGAAGCTTTCTTT	CASSLRQGDTEAFF
14	.	TRBV7-2	TRBJ1-2	.	TGTGCCAGCAGCCCTAGAGCAGGAGGGGATGGCTACACCTTC	CASSPRAGGDGYTF
14	.	TRBV2	TRBJ1-1	.	TGTGCCAGCAGTGAGGACACTGGCTCCACTGAAGCTTTCTTT	CASSEDTGSTEAFF
13	.	TRBV25-1	TRBJ1-5	.	TGTGCCAGCAGTGCTACAGGGTCTCAGCCCCAGCATTTT	CASSATGSQPQHF
15	.	TRBV5-1	TRBJ2-2	.	TGCGCCAGCAGCTTGAGACTGTTAGACACCGGGGAGCTGTTTTTT	CASSLRLLDTGELFF
14	few	TRBV5-1	TRBJ2-1	.	TGCGCCAGCAGCTGGGGATTTGGAGGCGATGAGCAGTTCTTC	CASSWGFGGDEQFF
15	few	TRBV2	TRBJ2-1	.	TGTGCCAGCACTCCTGAGGGGCGCTCCTACAATGAGCAGTTCTTC	CASTPEGRSYNEQFF
16	.	TRBV4-3	TRBJ2-3	.	TGCGCCAGCAGCCAGATGATGACGGGCTCCACAGATACGCAGTATTTT	CASSQMMTGSTDTQYF
13	.	TRBV6-4	TRBJ1-1	.	TGTGCCAGCAGCGCCCAGGCCAACACTGAAGCTTTCTTT	CASSAQANTEAFF
13	few	TRBV7-3	TRBJ1-1	.	TGTGCCAGCAGCTCGCAAGGGGGGACTGAAGCTTTCTTT	CASSSQGGTEAFF
14	few	TRBV6-5	TRBJ1-5	.	TGTGCCAGCAGTTACTCAGGGGAGGAACAGCCCCAGCATTTT	CASSYSGEEQPQHF
16	.	TRBV27	TRBJ1-3	.	TGTGCCAGCAGTTTAACCGCCAGGGGAAGTGGAAACACCATATATTTT	CASSLTARGSGNTIYF
12	few	TRBV30	TRBJ2-7	.	TGTGCCTGGGCCAGGGGCTCCTACGAGCAGTACTTC	CAWARGSYEQYF
13	.	TRBV11-2	TRBJ2-5	.	TGTGCCAGCAGCCGCCTCAGGGCGGAGACCCAGTACTTC	CASSRLRAETQYF
13	.	TRBV30	TRBJ1-4	.	TGTGCCTGGAGCGGCCCCGCGGGTGAAAAACTGTTTTTT	CAWSGPAGEKLFF
16	few	TRBV28	TRBJ2-3	TRBD2	TGTGCCAGCACGGTCGGGGGAGGGGTTTTCACAGATACGCAGTATTTT	CASTVGGGVFTDTQYF
14	few	TRBV9	TRBJ1-2	.	TGTGCCAGCAGCGTAGGGGACCAGAACTATGGCTACACCTTC	CASSVGDQNYGYTF
14	few	TRBV9	TRBJ2-5	.	TGTGCCAGCAGCGTAGGAGGGGTTCGTGAGACCCAGTACTTC	CASSVGGVRETQYF
12	.	TRBV7-2	TRBJ1-1	.	TGTGCCAGCAGCTTCCAAGGCACTGAAGCTTTCTTT	CASSFQGTEAFF
18	few	TRBV10-3	TRBJ2-3	TRBD2	TGTGCCATCAGTGAGAGGGCTAGCGGGGCTTCAAGCACAGATACGCAGTATTTT	CAISERASGASSTDTQYF
14	.	TRBV7-9	TRBJ2-1	.	TGTGCCAGCAGCCCTCGGGACATTAGGAATGAGCAGTTCTTC	CASSPRDIRNEQFF
12	.	TRBV7-9	TRBJ2-2	.	TGTGCCAGCAGTTCGCAAGCCGGGGAGCTGTTTTTT	CASSSQAGELFF
12	few	TRBV11-3	TRBJ2-3	.	TGTGCCAGCATTGGATCCACAGATACGCAGTATTTT	CASIGSTDTQYF
14	.	TRBV30	TRBJ1-4	.	TGTGCCTGGAGTGTGGAAGGGCTGGGTGAAAAACTGTTTTTT	CAWSVEGLGEKLFF
14	few	TRBV9	TRBJ2-5	.	TGTGCCAGCAGCATCCACGGGGACCAAGAGACCCAGTACTTC	CASSIHGDQETQYF
13	.	TRBV7-7	TRBJ1-1	.	TGTGCTAGCAGCTTAGTGGAAGACACTGAAGCTTTCTTT	CASSLVEDTEAFF
14	.	TRBV29-1	TRBJ2-3	.	TGCAGCGTTGAGTCAGGCCTCTCCACAGATACGCAGTATTTT	CSVESGLSTDTQYF
15	.	TRBV7-2	TRBJ1-5	.	TGTGCCAGCAGCTTAGTGGGCCAGGTCAGGGAGCCCCAGCATTTT	CASSLVGQVREPQHF
11	few	TRBV7-2	TRBJ2-5	.	TGTGCCAGCAGCTCGACAGAGACCCAGTACTTC	CASSSTETQYF
14	few	TRBV7-2	TRBJ2-7	TRBD2	TGTGCCAGCAGTCTTTCGGGGGGGCAATACGAGCAGTACTTC	CASSLSGGQYEQYF
13	.	TRBV2	TRBJ2-5	.	TGTGCCAGCAGGAGGGGACTGGAGGAGACCCAGTACTTC	CASRRGLEETQYF
13	few	TRBV7-6	TRBJ1-1	.	TGTGCCAGCAGCTGGACAGTCAACACTGAAGCTTTCTTT	CASSWTVNTEAFF
11	.	TRBV18	TRBJ1-4	.	TGTGCCAGCTCCCCCAATGAAAAACTGTTTTTT	CASSPNEKLFF
15	.	TRBV5-6	TRBJ1-5	TRBD1	TGTGCCAGCAGCTCAACAGGGGGCTGGAATCAGCCCCAGCATTTT	CASSSTGGWNQPQHF
18	few	TRBV27	TRBJ2-6	TRBD1	TGTGCCAGCAGTTTAGGGGTACAGGGGGCAGCCGGGGCCAACGTCCTGACTTTC	CASSLGVQGAAGANVLTF
14	.	TRBV6-1	TRBJ2-7	.	TGTGCCAGCAGGGACTCAGTCGCTAGCTACGAGCAGTACTTC	CASRDSVASYEQYF
18	.	TRBV5-1	TRBJ2-7	TRBD1	TGCGCCAGCAGCTTGCAAGGACAGGGGGTTAAACGACTCTACGAGCAGTACTTC	CASSLQGQGVKRLYEQYF
15	few	TRBV6-5	TRBJ1-6	TRBD1	TGTGCCAGCAGTTATATTGCAGGGGGAAATTCACCCCTCCACTTT	CASSYIAGGNSPLHF
14	.	TRBV14	TRBJ1-2	.	TGTGCCAGCAGCCAAGGGGCAGGTTCGGGAGGTTACACCTTC	CASSQGAGSGGYTF
16	.	TRBV11-2	TRBJ2-3	TRBD2	TGTGCCAGCAGCTTAGGACTAGCGGGATACACAGATACGCAGTATTTT	CASSLGLAGYTDTQYF
17	.	TRBV4-1	TRBJ1-5	TRBD1	TGCGCCAGCAGCCAAGATTGGGGACAGGCAATTAATCAGCCCCAGCATTTT	CASSQDWGQAINQPQHF
16	.	TRBV30	TRBJ1-2	.	TGTGCCTGGATCCCGGCCCCGTCCTCATATAACTATGGCTACACCTTC	CAWIPAPSSYNYGYTF
14	.	TRBV5-6	TRBJ2-3	TRBD2	TGTGCCAGCAGCAGTAGCGGGGGCACAGATACGCAGTATTTT	CASSSSGGTDTQYF
15	few	TRBV11-2	TRBJ2-3	.	TGTGCCAGCAGCTCAAAAATTCGGGGCACAGATACGCAGTATTTT	CASSSKIRGTDTQYF
12	.	TRBV7-3	TRBJ1-2	.	TGTGCCAGCAGCGCCGACCAGGTCAGCTACACCTTC	CASSADQVSYTF
13	.	TRBV4-3	TRBJ2-5	.	TGCGCCAGCAGCCAAGATTGGGGGGAAACCCAGTACTTC	CASSQDWGETQYF
14	.	TRBV7-9	TRBJ1-6	.	TGTGCCAGCAGCTTCGACGCATCTAATTCACCCCTCCACTTT	CASSFDASNSPLHF
14	many	TRBV7-2	TRBJ2-7	TRBD1	TGTGCCAGCCTTCTCCCAGGGGGCAAGGACGAGCAGTACTTC	CASLLPGGKDEQYF